The entry below gives a single T cell receptor (beta chain) sequence along with its context. The entry originates in a study of blood T cell repertoires in COVID-19. The repertoire was sequenced with immunoSEQ multiplex PCR; TCRdb's copy has only in-frame clones and lacks some. The sample includes hundreds of thousands of clones, around 80% of them seen just once. The V end lost 4 bases, the J end lost 0 bases, and 12 bases lay between the germline ends. The germline gives CDR1 LNHDA, CDR2 SQIVND (reference sequence). The CDR3 length is 15 residues. The receptor's source is a man aged 35-49 years who had been exposed to COVID-19. J is TRBJ1-1 and V is TRBV19; TRBD1 is a possible D gene (5 bases). Sequences were obtained from PBMCs or T cells enriched from blood (not recorded which). CDR3 in DNA: TGTGCCAGTAGTACCCCCGACAGATTGAACACTGAAGCTTTCTTT. Encoded protein: CASSTPDRLNTEAFF.